This T cell receptor beta chain derives from a study of a mutant IDH1 vaccine in newly diagnosed glioma. Study-level information: Of treated patients, roughly 62% were men and about 40% women, averaging roughly 42 years.

As to time point: baseline, week 1 (first vaccination visit). Treatment meaning: pre-vaccination baseline after standard-of-care therapy. Germline lookup yields CDR1 MGHRA and CDR2 YSYEKL. This CDR3 contains 16 residues. Trimming removed 4 bases at V and 5 bases at J, with 18 bases between. The table came from immunoSEQ multiplex PCR; TCRdb's copy has only in-frame clones and leaves some out. This table holds roughly 25,000 clones, roughly 90% found once. Specimen: PBMCs, collected from a glioma patient treated with radiotherapy, temozolomide or both. The sequence was collected from a man aged 25 to 45 with glioma. The V gene is TRBV4-1, the J gene TRBJ1-5; unclear D gene. CDR3 loop: CASSPAPATRDQPQHF. The CDR3 coding sequence is TGCGCCAGCAGCCCAGCTCCGGCCACGAGGGATCAGCCCCAGCATTTT.